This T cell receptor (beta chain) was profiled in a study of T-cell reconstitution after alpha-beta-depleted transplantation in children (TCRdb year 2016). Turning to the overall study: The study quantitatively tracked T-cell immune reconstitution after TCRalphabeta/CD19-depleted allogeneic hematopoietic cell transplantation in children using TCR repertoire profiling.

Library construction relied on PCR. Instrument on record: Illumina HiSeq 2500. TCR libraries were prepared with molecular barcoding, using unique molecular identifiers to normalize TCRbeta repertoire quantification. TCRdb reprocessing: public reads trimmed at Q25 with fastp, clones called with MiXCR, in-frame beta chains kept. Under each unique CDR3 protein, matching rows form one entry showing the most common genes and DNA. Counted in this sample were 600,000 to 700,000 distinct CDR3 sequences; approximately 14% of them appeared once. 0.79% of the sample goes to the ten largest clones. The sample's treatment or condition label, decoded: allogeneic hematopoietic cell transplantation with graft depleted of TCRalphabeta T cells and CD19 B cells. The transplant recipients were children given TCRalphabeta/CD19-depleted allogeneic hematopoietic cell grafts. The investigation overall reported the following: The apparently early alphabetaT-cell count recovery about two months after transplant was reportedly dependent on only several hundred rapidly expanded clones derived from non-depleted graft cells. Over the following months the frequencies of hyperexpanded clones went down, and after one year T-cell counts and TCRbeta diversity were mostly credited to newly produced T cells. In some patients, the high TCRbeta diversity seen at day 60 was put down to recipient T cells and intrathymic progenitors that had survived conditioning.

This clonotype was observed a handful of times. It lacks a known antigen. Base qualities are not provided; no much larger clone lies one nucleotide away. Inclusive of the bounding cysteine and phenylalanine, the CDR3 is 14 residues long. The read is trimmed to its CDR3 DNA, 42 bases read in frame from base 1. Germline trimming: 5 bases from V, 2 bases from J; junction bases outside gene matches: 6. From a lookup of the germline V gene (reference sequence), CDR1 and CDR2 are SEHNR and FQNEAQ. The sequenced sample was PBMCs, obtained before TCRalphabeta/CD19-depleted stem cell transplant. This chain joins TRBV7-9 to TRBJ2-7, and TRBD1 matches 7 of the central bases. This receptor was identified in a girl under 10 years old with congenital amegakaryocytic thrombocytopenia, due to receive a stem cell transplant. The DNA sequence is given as TGTGCCAGCAGCACCCGGGACAGCCCCTACGAGCAGTACTTC. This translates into CASSTRDSPYEQYF.